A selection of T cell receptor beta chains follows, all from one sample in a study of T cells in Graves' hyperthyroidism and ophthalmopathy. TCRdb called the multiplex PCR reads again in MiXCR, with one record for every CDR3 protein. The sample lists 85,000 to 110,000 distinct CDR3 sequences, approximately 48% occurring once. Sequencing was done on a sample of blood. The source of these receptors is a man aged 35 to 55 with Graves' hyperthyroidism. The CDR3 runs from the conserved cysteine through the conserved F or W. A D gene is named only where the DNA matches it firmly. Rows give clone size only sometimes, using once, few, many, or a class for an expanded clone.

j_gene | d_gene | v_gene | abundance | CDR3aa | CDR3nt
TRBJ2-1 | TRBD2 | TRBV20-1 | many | CSVRTSGRGVLVNEQFF | TGCAGTGTTAGGACTAGCGGGAGGGGGGTGTTGGTCAATGAGCAGTTCTTC
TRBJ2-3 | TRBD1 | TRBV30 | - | CAWSDGQGDTDTQYF | TGTGCCTGGAGTGACGGACAGGGAGATACAGATACGCAGTATTTT
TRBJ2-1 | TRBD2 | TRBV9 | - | CASSVGPSGATYNEQFF | TGTGCCAGCAGCGTCGGCCCTAGCGGGGCCACCTACAATGAGCAGTTCTTC
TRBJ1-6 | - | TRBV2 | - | CASTGTIPYNSPLHF | TGTGCCAGCACCGGGACAATCCCCTATAATTCACCCCTCCACTTT
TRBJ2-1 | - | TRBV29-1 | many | CSVDIGLGSYNEQFF | TGCAGCGTTGACATAGGGCTAGGCTCCTACAATGAGCAGTTCTTC
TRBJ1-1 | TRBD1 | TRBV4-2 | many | CASSQAQGQGFAEAFF | TGTGCCAGCAGCCAAGCTCAGGGACAGGGGTTCGCTGAAGCTTTCTTT
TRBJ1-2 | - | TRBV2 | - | CASSADGCASDGYTF | TGTGCCAGCAGTGCGGATGGGTGCGCAAGCGATGGCTACACCTTC
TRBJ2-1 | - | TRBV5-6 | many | CASSFRQVYNEQFF | TGTGCCAGCAGCTTCAGGCAGGTGTACAATGAGCAGTTCTTC
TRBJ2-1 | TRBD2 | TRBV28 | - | CASSPSSGSYEQFF | TGTGCCAGCAGCCCTAGTAGCGGGAGTTATGAGCAGTTCTTC
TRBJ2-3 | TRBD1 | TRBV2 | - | CASRTGGEGGGTDTQYF | TGTGCCAGCAGGACAGGGGGCGAGGGAGGCGGAACAGATACGCAGTATTTT
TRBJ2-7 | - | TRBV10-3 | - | CAISGATGRNSYEQYF | TGTGCCATCAGTGGTGCAACAGGGCGGAACTCCTACGAGCAGTACTTC
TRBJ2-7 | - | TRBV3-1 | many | CASSHLGGYEQYF | TGTGCCAGCAGCCATCTCGGGGGCTACGAGCAGTACTTC
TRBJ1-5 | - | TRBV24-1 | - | CATSDLTRGRETQHF | TGTGCCACCAGTGATTTGACCCGCGGGCGGGAGACCCAGCATTTT
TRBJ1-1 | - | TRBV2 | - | CASSKVGGGVVTEAFF | TGTGCCAGCAGTAAAGTCGGGGGCGGTGTGGTCACTGAAGCTTTCTTT
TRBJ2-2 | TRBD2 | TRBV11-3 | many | CASSLREGYTGELFF | TGTGCCAGCAGCCTGAGGGAGGGATACACCGGGGAGCTGTTTTTT
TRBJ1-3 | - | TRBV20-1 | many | CSAHSRSGNTIYF | TGCAGTGCTCACAGCAGATCTGGAAACACCATATATTTT
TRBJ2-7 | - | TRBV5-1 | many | CASSLGEGETNEQYF | TGCGCCAGCAGCTTGGGTGAGGGGGAGACGAACGAGCAGTACTTC
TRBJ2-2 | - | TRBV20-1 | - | CSARRGTGELFF | TGCAGTGCTAGACGAGGCACCGGGGAGCTGTTTTTT
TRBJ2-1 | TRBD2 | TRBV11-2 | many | CASSSGLALNEQFF | TGTGCCAGCAGTTCTGGACTAGCTTTGAATGAGCAGTTCTTC
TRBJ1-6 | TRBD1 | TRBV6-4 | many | CASQGGNSPLHF | TGTGCCAGCCAGGGGGGTAATTCACCCCTCCACTTT
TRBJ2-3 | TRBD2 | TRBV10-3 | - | CAISPTLAASSTDTQYF | TGTGCCATCAGCCCTACACTAGCGGCCTCTAGCACAGATACGCAGTATTTT
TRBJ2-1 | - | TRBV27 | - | CASGLQSSYNEQFF | TGTGCCAGCGGACTCCAGAGCTCCTACAATGAGCAGTTCTTC
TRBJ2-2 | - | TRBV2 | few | CASSQMLGTGELFF | TGTGCCAGCAGCCAAATGCTGGGCACCGGGGAGCTGTTTTTT
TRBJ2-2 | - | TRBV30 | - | CGQGKNTGELFF | TGCGGCCAGGGAAAGAACACCGGGGAGCTGTTTTTT